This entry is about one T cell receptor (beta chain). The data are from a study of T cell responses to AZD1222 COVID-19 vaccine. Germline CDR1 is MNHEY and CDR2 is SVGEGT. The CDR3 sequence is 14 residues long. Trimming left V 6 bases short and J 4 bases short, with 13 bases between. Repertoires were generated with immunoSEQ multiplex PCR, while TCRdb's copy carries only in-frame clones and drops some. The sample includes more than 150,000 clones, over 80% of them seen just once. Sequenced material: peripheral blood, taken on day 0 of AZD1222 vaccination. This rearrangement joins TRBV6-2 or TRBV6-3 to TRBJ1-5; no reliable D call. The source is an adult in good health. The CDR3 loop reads CASSLLQGNQPQHF. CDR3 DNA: TGTGCCAGCAGCCTTTTACAAGGAAATCAGCCCCAGCATTTT.